This TCR beta chain was retrieved from a study of blood T cell repertoires in COVID-19. Study as a whole: Specimens from acute and convalescent COVID-19 originated in the United States, Italy and Spain. T cells, B-cell-depleted T cells, or PBMCs supplied cDNA or gDNA.

Authors' processing steps: How many nucleated cells were present was estimated from reference gene primer amplification. Profiled with immunoSEQ multiplex PCR; TCRdb holds only in-frame clones, not every one. The V and J calls and clone size are taken from that table; D and trimming were inferred from the DNA. Among fewer than 200,000 clones listed, about 87% were seen once. Trimming cost V 5 bases and J 5 bases; bases outside gene matches: 7. This CDR3 spans 14 amino acids. CDR1 is MNHEY, CDR2 SVGAGI, per germline. The TCR sequence derives from a woman aged 45-65 years with acute or convalescent COVID-19. The gene calls are TRBV6-5 and TRBJ1-1; 8 bases map to TRBD1. The sequenced sample was peripheral blood. This CDR3 reads CASSLGQGGTEAFF. DNA for the CDR3: TGTGCCAGCAGTCTAGGACAGGGAGGAACTGAAGCTTTCTTT.